The rows below give T cell receptor beta chains drawn from one sample of a study of cytomegalovirus exposure and HLA in healthy donors. Sequencing was performed with immunoSEQ multiplex PCR; in TCRdb, only in-frame clones are kept and a portion is missing. Of around 65,000 clones in the sample, about 80% were seen once. Sequencing used PBMCs. Source of these receptors: a man between 50 and 59 years old in good health and CMV-seropositive. Both conserved end residues are part of each CDR3. A D gene is named only where the DNA matches it firmly. Clone size is given for some rows only: seen once, a few or many times, or a class if the clone is expanded.

v_call,d_call,j_call,clone_size,cdr3_nt,cdr3_aa
TRBV2,TRBD1,TRBJ2-1,few,TGTGCCAGCAGTCGGACAGGGGTGAATGAGCAGTTCTTC,CASSRTGVNEQFF
TRBV6-1,TRBD1,TRBJ1-2,-,TGTGCCAGCATGGTTCAGGGGGCCGGTGGCTACACCTTC,CASMVQGAGGYTF
TRBV6-1,TRBD1,TRBJ1-5,-,TGTGCCAGCACCCGGACAGGGGGCGAAGGTCAGCCCCAGCATTTT,CASTRTGGEGQPQHF
TRBV5-5,-,TRBJ2-7,-,TGTGCCAGCAGCCAAGGAGGCAGTTCCTACGAGCAGTACTTC,CASSQGGSSYEQYF
TRBV27,-,TRBJ1-3,-,TGTGCCAGCAGTCGGGAGATTGGAAACACCATATATTTT,CASSREIGNTIYF
TRBV7-6,-,TRBJ2-1,once,TGTGCCAGCATTCCCGGGGGATCCTACAATGAGCAGTTCTTC,CASIPGGSYNEQFF
TRBV15,TRBD1,TRBJ2-5,-,TGTGCCACCAGCAGAAGCCGGGACAGGGGGCGGGAGACCCAGTACTTC,CATSRSRDRGRETQYF
TRBV11-2,-,TRBJ2-7,-,TGTGCCAGCAACCCAAAAAGGACAGAGTACTACGAGCAGTACTTC,CASNPKRTEYYEQYF
TRBV12-2,-,TRBJ2-4,-,TGTGCAAGTCGCCCTCGGACTAGCGGGGGGCCGAGGGGTGCCAAAAACATTCAGTACTTC,CASRPRTSGGPRGAKNIQYF
TRBV30,TRBD2,TRBJ2-7,-,TGTGCCTGGAGCCGACTAGCGGGATCCTACGAGCAGTACTTC,CAWSRLAGSYEQYF
TRBV19,TRBD2,TRBJ2-3,-,TGTGCCAGTAGTATCCTTACGGGACTAGCGGGAGTCACAGATACGCAGTATTTT,CASSILTGLAGVTDTQYF
TRBV27,-,TRBJ1-6,-,TGTGCCAGCACCCTCTACCGGGAGGGACGATCACCCCTCCACTTT,CASTLYREGRSPLHF
TRBV27,-,TRBJ1-5,once,TGTGCCAGCAGTCCCGACAGAATCAATCAGCCCCAGCATTTT,CASSPDRINQPQHF
TRBV7-2,TRBD2,TRBJ2-1,-,TGTGCCAGCAGCTTAGCTTTGGCTAGCGGGGGGGGTGAGCAGTTCTTC,CASSLALASGGGEQFF
TRBV5-1,TRBD1,TRBJ2-7,-,TGCGCCAGCAGCCCGGGACAGACCAGTTACGAGCAGTACTTC,CASSPGQTSYEQYF
TRBV7-9,-,TRBJ2-7,once,TGTGCCAGCAGCTTATCCGTCGGGGAGCAATACTTC,CASSLSVGEQYF
TRBV7-8,TRBD1,TRBJ1-2,-,TGTGCCAGCAGCTTAAGGACAGGACAAGGCTACACCTTC,CASSLRTGQGYTF
TRBV19,-,TRBJ1-2,-,TGTGCCAGTAGGCTAGGACAGATATATGGCTACACCTTC,CASRLGQIYGYTF
TRBV30,-,TRBJ2-7,-,TGTGCCTGGACGCCCAGGGCCACTGGTTACGAGCAGTACTTC,CAWTPRATGYEQYF
TRBV7-8,TRBD2,TRBJ2-7,-,TGTGCCAGCAGCCAAAAGCCAGCGGGAGGGCCTGGAGAGCAGTACTTC,CASSQKPAGGPGEQYF
TRBV9,-,TRBJ2-1,-,TGTGCCAGCAGCGTAACTGGCTCCTACAATGAGCAGTTCTTC,CASSVTGSYNEQFF
TRBV29-1,-,TRBJ2-1,-,TGCAGCGTTGGGGAATTTCGGGGCTCCTACAATGAGCAGTTCTTC,CSVGEFRGSYNEQFF
TRBV7-9,TRBD1,TRBJ2-7,-,TGTGCCAGCAGCTTAGCGACAGGGGGCAACGAGCAGTACTTC,CASSLATGGNEQYF
TRBV7-6,TRBD2,TRBJ2-1,-,TGTGCCAGCAGCTTAGAACTAGCGGTCACCGCTTCCTACAATGAGCAGTTCTTC,CASSLELAVTASYNEQFF
TRBV4-2,TRBD2,TRBJ2-5,-,TGTGCCAGCAGCCAAGAGATAGCGGGAGGAGAGACCCAGTACTTC,CASSQEIAGGETQYF
TRBV9,TRBD2,TRBJ2-7,-,TGTGCCAGCAGCGTTAGCGGGGGATCCTACGAGCAGTACTTC,CASSVSGGSYEQYF
TRBV6-1,-,TRBJ1-5,-,TGTGCCAGCAGTCGAGACAGTAATCAGCCCCAGCATTTT,CASSRDSNQPQHF
TRBV5-5,-,TRBJ2-7,-,TGTGCCAGCAGCGTGCAGGCTAGCGTCCACGAGCAGTACTTC,CASSVQASVHEQYF
TRBV28,-,TRBJ2-2,once,TGTGCCAGCAGTTTGGGGCGGCGGACCGGGGAGCTGTTTTTT,CASSLGRRTGELFF
TRBV27,-,TRBJ2-5,-,TGTGCCAGCAGTTTGGGAGGGCCCGACAGGCTGGGAGAGACCCAGTACTTC,CASSLGGPDRLGETQYF
TRBV28,-,TRBJ2-1,few,TGTGCCAGCAGTTTATGGGCGGGGCAGTATTACAATGAGCAGTTCTTC,CASSLWAGQYYNEQFF
TRBV4-3,TRBD1,TRBJ2-7,-,TGCGCCAGCAGCCAAAGTGGGACAGGGCCTTCCTACGAGCAGTACTTC,CASSQSGTGPSYEQYF
TRBV6-1,TRBD1,TRBJ2-7,-,TGTGCCAGCAACCGCCGAGGGGGCAGCTCCTACGAGCAGTACTTC,CASNRRGGSSYEQYF
TRBV4-1,TRBD2,TRBJ2-1,-,TGCGCCAGCAGCCAAGAACTAGCGGATTTCTACAATGAGCAGTTCTTC,CASSQELADFYNEQFF
TRBV5-1,-,TRBJ2-7,-,TGCGCCAGCAGCTTGGTGGGCGGGGTTGCCTACGAGCAGTACTTC,CASSLVGGVAYEQYF
TRBV28,TRBD1,TRBJ1-1,few,TGTGCCAGCAGTTATGCAGGGGGTGGCACTGAAGCTTTCTTT,CASSYAGGGTEAFF
TRBV27,TRBD2,TRBJ2-1,few,TGTGCCAGCAGCAGGACGGGAGGTCCACGGGAGCAGTTCTTC,CASSRTGGPREQFF
TRBV30,TRBD2,TRBJ2-7,-,TGTGCCTGGAGTCCGCTAGGCGCGGGAGGACGCCACGAGCAGTACTTC,CAWSPLGAGGRHEQYF
TRBV27,-,TRBJ2-6,-,TGTGCCAGCAGTCACCGGGAGACCCTCTCTGGGGCCAACGTCCTGACTTTC,CASSHRETLSGANVLTF
TRBV11-2,TRBD2,TRBJ2-5,-,TGTGCCAGCAGCTCCCCGAAGCTAGCGGGGTCCCAAGAGACCCAGTACTTC,CASSSPKLAGSQETQYF
TRBV7-6,TRBD2,TRBJ2-5,-,TGTGCCAGCAGCCCAAGGGGCGCTAGCGGGAGGGAAGAGACCCAGTACTTC,CASSPRGASGREETQYF
TRBV5-1,TRBD1,TRBJ2-7,-,TGCGCCAGCAGCTTGGACAGGGGGTACGAGCAGTACTTC,CASSLDRGYEQYF